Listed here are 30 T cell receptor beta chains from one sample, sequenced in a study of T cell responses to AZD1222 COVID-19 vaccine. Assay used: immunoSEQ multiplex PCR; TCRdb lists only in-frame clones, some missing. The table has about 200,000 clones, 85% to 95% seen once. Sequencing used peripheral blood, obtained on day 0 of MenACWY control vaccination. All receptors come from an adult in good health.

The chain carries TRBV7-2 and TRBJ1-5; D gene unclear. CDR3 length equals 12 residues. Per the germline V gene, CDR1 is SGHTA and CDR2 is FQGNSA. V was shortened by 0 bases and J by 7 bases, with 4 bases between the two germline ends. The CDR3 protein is CASSLAGQPQHF. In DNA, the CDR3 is TGTGCCAGCAGCTTAGCGGGGCAGCCCCAGCATTTT.

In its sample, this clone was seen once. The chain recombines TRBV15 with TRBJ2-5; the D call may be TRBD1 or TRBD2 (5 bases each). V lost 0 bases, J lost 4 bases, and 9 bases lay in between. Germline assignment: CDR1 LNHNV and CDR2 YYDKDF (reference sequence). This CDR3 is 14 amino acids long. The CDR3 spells CATSRDGAGETQYF. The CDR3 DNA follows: TGTGCCACCAGCAGAGATGGGGCGGGAGAGACCCAGTACTTC.

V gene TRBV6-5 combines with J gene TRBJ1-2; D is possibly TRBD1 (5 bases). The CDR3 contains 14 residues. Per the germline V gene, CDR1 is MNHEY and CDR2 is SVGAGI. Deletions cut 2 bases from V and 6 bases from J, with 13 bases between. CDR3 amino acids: CASSYLAGKNGYTF. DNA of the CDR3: TGTGCCAGCAGTTACCTAGCAGGGAAGAATGGCTACACCTTC.

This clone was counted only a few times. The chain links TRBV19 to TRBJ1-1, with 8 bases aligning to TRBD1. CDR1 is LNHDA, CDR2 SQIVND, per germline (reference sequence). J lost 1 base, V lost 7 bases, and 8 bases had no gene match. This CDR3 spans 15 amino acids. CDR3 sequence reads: CASTMTGTGNTEAFF. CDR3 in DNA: TGTGCCAGTACCATGACCGGGACAGGGAACACTGAAGCTTTCTTT.

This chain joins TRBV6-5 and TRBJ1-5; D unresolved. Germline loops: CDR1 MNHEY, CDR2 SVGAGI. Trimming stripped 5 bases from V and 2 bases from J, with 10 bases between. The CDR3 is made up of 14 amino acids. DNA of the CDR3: TGTGCCAGCAGTACAGCCTTTGGCAATCAGCCCCAGCATTTT. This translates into CASSTAFGNQPQHF.

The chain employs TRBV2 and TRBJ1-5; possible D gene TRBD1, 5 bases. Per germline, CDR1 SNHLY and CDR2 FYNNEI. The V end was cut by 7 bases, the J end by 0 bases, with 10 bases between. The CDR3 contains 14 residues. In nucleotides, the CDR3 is TGTGCCAGCAACGGGGCAGTTAGCAATCAGCCCCAGCATTTT. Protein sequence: CASNGAVSNQPQHF.

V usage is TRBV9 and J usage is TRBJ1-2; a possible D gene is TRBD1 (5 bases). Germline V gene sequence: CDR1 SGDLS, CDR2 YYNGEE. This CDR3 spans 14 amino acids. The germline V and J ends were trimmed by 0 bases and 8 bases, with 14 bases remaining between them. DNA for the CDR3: TGTGCCAGCAGCGTAGCAGGGAAGCTCGGCGGCTACACCTTC. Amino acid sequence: CASSVAGKLGGYTF.

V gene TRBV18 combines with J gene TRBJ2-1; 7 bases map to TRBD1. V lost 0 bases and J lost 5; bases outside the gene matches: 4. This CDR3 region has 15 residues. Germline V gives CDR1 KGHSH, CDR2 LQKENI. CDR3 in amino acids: CASSPPGGINNEQFF. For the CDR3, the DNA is TGTGCCAGCTCACCACCAGGGGGCATTAACAATGAGCAGTTCTTC. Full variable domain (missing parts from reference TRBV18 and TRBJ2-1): NAGVMQNPRHLVRRRGQEARLRCSPMKGHSHVYWYRQLPEEGLKFMVYLQKENIIDESGMPKERFSAEFPKEGPSILRIQQVVRGDSAAYFCASSPPGGINNEQFFGPGTRLTVL.

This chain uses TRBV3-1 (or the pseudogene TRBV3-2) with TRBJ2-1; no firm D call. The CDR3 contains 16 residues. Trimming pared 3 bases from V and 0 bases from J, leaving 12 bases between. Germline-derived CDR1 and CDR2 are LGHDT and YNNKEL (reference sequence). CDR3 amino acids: CASSQGSRRSYNEQFF. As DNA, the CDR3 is TGTGCCAGCAGCCAGGGTTCCCGGCGCTCCTACAATGAGCAGTTCTTC.

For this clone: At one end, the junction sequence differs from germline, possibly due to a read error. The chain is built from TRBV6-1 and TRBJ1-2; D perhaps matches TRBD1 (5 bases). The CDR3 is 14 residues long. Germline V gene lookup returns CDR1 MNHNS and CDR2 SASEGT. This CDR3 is CASSESTGSRGAYF. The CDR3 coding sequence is TGTGCCAGCAGTGAATCTACTGGCTCCCGAGGGGCCTACTTC.

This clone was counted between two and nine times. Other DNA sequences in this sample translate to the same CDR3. The DNA for the CDR3 is TGTGCCAGCTCACCACGGGACAGCTACGAGCAGTACTTC. It encodes CASSPRDSYEQYF. The chain is built from TRBV18 and TRBJ2-7; 7 bases line up with TRBD1. The V segment lost 1 base and the J segment 3 bases; nucleotides outside the gene matches: 0. The CDR3 loop spans 13 amino acids. Germline V gives CDR1 KGHSH, CDR2 LQKENI.

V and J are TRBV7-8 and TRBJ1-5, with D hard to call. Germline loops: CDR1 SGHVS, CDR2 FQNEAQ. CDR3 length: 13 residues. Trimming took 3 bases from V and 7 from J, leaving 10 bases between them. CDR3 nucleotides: TGTGCCAGCAGCTTGAGTCGAGGCCAGCCCCAGCATTTT. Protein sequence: CASSLSRGQPQHF.

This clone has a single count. CDR3: CAISPEPGLGLNEQFF. CDR3 nucleotides: TGTGCCATCAGTCCTGAACCGGGACTAGGACTCAATGAGCAGTTCTTC. The J gene is TRBJ2-1, the V gene TRBV10-3, with 8 positions matching TRBD2. The CDR3 length is 16 residues. Germline lookup yields CDR1 ENHRY and CDR2 SYGVKD. J gave up 6 bases and V 5 bases, and 12 bases lay outside the gene matches.

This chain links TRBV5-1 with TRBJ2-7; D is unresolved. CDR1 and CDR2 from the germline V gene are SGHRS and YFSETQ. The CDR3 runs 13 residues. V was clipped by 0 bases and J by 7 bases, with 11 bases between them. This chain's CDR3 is CASSLEPAWEQYF. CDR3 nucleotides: TGCGCCAGCAGCTTGGAACCCGCTTGGGAGCAGTACTTC.

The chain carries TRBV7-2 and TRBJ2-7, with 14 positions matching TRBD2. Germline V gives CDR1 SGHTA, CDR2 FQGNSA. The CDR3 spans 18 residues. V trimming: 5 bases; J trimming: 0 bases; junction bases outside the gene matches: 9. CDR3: CASSRGTSGGYSSYEQYF. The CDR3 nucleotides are TGTGCCAGCAGCCGTGGGACTAGCGGGGGATACAGCTCCTACGAGCAGTACTTC.

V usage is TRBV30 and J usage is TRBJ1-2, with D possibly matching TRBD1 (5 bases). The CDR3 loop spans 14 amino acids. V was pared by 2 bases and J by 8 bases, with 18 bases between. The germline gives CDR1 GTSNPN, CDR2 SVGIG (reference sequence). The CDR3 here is CAWSRMGQVRGYTF. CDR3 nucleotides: TGTGCCTGGAGTAGAATGGGGCAGGTTCGGGGCTACACCTTC. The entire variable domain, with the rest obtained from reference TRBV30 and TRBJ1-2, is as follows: SQTIHQWPATLVQPVGSPLSLECTVEGTSNPNLYWYRQAAGRGLQLLFYSVGIGQISSEVPQNLSASRPQDRQFILSSKKLLLSDSGFYLCAWSRMGQVRGYTFGSGTRLTVV.

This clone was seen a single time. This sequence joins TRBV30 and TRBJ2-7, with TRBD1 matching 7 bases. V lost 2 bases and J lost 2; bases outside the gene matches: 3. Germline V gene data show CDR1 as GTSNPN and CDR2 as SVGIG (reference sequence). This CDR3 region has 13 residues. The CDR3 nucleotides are TGTGCCTGGAGTATGGGACAGACCTACGAGCAGTACTTC. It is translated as CAWSMGQTYEQYF. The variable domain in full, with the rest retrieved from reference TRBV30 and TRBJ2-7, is SQTIHQWPATLVQPVGSPLSLECTVEGTSNPNLYWYRQAAGRGLQLLFYSVGIGQISSEVPQNLSASRPQDRQFILSSKKLLLSDSGFYLCAWSMGQTYEQYFGPGTRLTVT.

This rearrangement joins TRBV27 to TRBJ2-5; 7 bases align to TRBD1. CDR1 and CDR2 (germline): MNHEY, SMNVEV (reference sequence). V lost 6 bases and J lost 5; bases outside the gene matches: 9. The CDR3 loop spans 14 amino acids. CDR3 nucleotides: TGTGCCAGCAGCAGGACAGGCCCCGGGGAGACCCAGTACTTC. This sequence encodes CASSRTGPGETQYF.

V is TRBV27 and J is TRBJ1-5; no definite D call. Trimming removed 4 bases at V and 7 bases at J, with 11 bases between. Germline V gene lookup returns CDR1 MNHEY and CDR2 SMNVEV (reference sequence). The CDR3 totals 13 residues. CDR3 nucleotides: TGTGCCAGCAGTTCCCTCAATGGACAGCCCCAGCATTTT. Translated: CASSSLNGQPQHF.

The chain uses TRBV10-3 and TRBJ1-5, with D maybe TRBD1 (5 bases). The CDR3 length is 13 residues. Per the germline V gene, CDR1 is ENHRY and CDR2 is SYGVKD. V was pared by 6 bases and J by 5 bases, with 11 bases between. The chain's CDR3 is CAIRDTGDQPQHF. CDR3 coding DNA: TGTGCCATCAGAGACACAGGTGATCAGCCCCAGCATTTT.

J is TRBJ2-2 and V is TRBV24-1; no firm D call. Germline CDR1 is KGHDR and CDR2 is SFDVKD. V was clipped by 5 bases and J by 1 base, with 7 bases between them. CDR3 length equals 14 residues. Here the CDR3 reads CATSVSGNTGELFF. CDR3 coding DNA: TGTGCCACCAGTGTATCGGGGAACACCGGGGAGCTGTTTTTT.

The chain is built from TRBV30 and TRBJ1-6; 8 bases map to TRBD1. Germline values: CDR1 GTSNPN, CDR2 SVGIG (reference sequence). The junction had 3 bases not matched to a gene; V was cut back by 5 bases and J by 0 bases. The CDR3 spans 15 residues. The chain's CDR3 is CAWAGGSSYNSPLHF. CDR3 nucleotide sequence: TGTGCCTGGGCAGGGGGCAGCTCCTATAATTCACCCCTCCACTTT.

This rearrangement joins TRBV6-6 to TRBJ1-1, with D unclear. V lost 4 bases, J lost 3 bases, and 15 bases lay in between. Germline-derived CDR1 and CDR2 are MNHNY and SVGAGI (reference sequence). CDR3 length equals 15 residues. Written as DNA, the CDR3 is TGTGCCAGCAGTTCTATTGGATCAAAGGACACTGAAGCTTTCTTT. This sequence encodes CASSSIGSKDTEAFF.

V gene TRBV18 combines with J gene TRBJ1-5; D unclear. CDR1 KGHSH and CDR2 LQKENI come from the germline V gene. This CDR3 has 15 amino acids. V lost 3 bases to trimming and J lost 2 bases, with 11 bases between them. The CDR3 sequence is CASSPGGFGNQPQHF. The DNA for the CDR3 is TGTGCCAGCTCACCGGGAGGATTCGGCAATCAGCCCCAGCATTTT. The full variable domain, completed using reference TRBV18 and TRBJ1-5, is NAGVMQNPRHLVRRRGQEARLRCSPMKGHSHVYWYRQLPEEGLKFMVYLQKENIIDESGMPKERFSAEFPKEGPSILRIQQVVRGDSAAYFCASSPGGFGNQPQHFGDGTRLSIL.

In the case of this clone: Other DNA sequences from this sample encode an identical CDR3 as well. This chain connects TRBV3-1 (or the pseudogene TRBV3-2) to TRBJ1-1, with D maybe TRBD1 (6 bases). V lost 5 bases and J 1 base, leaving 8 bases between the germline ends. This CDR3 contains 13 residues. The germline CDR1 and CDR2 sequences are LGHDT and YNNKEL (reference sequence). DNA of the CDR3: TGTGCCAGCAGCTCGACAGGGAACACTGAAGCTTTCTTT. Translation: CASSSTGNTEAFF.

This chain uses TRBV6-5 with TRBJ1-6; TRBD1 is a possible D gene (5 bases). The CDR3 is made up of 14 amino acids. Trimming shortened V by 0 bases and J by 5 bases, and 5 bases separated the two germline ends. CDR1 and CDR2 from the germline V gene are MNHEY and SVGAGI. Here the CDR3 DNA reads TGTGCCAGCAGTTACTCGGGGGATAATTCACCCCTCCACTTT. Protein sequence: CASSYSGDNSPLHF.

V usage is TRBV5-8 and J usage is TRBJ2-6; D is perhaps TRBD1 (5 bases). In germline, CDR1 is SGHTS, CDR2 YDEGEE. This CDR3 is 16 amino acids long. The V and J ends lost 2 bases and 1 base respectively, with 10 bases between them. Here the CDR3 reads CASSLLQASGANVLTF. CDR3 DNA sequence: TGTGCCAGCAGCTTACTACAGGCATCTGGGGCCAACGTCCTGACTTTC.

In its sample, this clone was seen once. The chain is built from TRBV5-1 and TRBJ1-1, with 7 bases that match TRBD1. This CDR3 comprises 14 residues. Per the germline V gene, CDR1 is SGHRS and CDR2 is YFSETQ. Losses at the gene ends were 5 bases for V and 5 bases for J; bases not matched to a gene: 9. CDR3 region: CASSLQGGGTEAFF. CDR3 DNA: TGCGCCAGCAGTTTGCAGGGGGGAGGGACTGAAGCTTTCTTT.

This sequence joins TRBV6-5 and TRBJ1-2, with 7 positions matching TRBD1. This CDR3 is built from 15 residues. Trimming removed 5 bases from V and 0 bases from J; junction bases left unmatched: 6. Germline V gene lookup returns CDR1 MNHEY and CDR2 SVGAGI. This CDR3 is CASSRDRLTNYGYTF. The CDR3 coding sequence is TGTGCCAGCAGTAGGGACAGACTAACTAACTATGGCTACACCTTC.

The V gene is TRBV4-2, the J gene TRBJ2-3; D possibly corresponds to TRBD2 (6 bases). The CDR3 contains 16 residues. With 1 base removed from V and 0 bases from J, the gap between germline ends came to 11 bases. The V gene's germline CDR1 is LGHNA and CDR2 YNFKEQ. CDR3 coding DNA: TGTGCCAGCAGCCAAGTAGGCGGGACTAGCACAGATACGCAGTATTTT. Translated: CASSQVGGTSTDTQYF.